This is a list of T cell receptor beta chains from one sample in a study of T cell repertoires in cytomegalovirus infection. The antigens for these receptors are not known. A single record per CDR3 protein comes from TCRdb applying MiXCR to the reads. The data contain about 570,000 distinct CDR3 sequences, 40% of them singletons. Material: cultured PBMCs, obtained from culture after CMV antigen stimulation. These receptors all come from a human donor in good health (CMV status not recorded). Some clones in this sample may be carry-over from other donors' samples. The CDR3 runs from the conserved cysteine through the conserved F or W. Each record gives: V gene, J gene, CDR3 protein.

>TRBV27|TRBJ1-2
CASSFLLDRGGYTF
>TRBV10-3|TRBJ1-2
CAISEATDFGGYTF
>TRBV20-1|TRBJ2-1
CLPRRATRYNEQFF
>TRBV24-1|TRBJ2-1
CATSDSPRSMGGSGRQFF
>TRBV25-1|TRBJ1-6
CASSGDRWDSPLHF
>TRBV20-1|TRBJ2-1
CSARSRRGYNEQFF
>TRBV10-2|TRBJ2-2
CASSVRGPGAGELFF
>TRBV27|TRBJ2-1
CASSPWAGGAFNEQFF
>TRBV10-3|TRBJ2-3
CAISENGGSGRLDTQYF
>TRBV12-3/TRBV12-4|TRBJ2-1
CASRRQGGYNEQFF
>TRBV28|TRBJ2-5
CASTVLRFRGPLAQGETQYF
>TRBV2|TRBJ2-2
CASTPGGGAFTGELFF
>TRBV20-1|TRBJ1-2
CSARDPAGRGYTF
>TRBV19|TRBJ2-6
CASSKQGTGANVLTF
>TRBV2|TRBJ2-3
CARSRASTDTQYF
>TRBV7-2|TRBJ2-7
CASSSAGTSGRFEQYF
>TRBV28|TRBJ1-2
CALGPWGYTF
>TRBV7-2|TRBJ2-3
CASSLRLTGGEGTDTQYF
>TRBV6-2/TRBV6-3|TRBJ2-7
CASTRTGGYSYEQYF
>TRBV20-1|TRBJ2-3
CSASAVTDTQYF
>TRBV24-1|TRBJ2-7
CATSDLGRSGTYEQYF
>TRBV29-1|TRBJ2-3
CSVVVTTYNTDTQYF
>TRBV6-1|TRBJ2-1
CASSGGPGHYNEQFF
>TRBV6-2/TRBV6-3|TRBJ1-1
CASTGGRRRAEAFF
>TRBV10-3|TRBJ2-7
CAISESSGLGFPYEQYF
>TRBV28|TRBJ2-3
CASRPSRGGFTDTQYF
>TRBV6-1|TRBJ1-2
CASSEAVDRGRGGYTF
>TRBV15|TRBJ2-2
CATSRESGTGRATGELFF